Listed below are T cell receptor beta chains from one sample, sequenced in a study of beta chain features in type 1 diabetes. Sequenced by immunoSEQ multiplex PCR; TCRdb stores in-frame clones only, minus some. Of about 450,000 clones listed, about an eighth were seen once; the top ten hold more than 0.045%. What was sequenced was naive CD4+ T cells from blood. The receptors shown here come from a woman under 30 in good health. The CDR3 runs from the conserved cysteine through the conserved F or W. Fields, in order: D gene, J gene, V gene, clone size, CDR3 DNA, CDR3 protein. A D gene is named only where the DNA matches it firmly. Rows give clone size only sometimes, using once, few, many, or a class for an expanded clone.

D: .
J: TRBJ2-1
V: TRBV13
size: .
DNA: TGTGCCAGCAGCTTATTCAATTTTCGGCGGGTCTCCAATGAGCAGTTCTTC
CDR3: CASSLFNFRRVSNEQFF

D: TRBD1
J: TRBJ2-7
V: TRBV7-2
size: .
DNA: TGTGCCAGCAGCGATCAGGGGGATCGGCAGTACTTC
CDR3: CASSDQGDRQYF

D: .
J: TRBJ2-5
V: TRBV9
size: .
DNA: TGTGCCAGCAGCCTTCAGGGGGGTCCAGAGACCCAGTACTTC
CDR3: CASSLQGGPETQYF

D: TRBD1
J: TRBJ1-1
V: TRBV11-3
size: .
DNA: TGTGCCAGCAGCTATGACAGGGCCACTGAAGCTTTCTTT
CDR3: CASSYDRATEAFF

D: TRBD2
J: TRBJ2-2
V: TRBV27
size: few
DNA: TGTGCCAGCAGTCCCTCCGGGCTAGCGGGTTACACCGGGGAGCTGTTTTTT
CDR3: CASSPSGLAGYTGELFF

D: .
J: TRBJ2-3
V: TRBV4-2
size: .
DNA: TGTGCCAGCAGCCATGCAAACTTTCGTGGCACAGATACGCAGTATTTT
CDR3: CASSHANFRGTDTQYF

D: .
J: TRBJ2-4
V: TRBV7-2
size: few
DNA: TGTGCCAGCACCCTCGGGCTAGCCAAAAACATTCAGTACTTC
CDR3: CASTLGLAKNIQYF

D: .
J: TRBJ2-3
V: TRBV5-4
size: .
DNA: TGTGCCAGCCGACGGGCGGCCGAGGTCGATACGCAGTATTTT
CDR3: CASRRAAEVDTQYF

D: TRBD2
J: TRBJ2-1
V: TRBV7-9
size: .
DNA: TGTGCCAGCAGCCAGCAAGCGGGAGGTAACAATGAGCAGTTCTTC
CDR3: CASSQQAGGNNEQFF

D: .
J: TRBJ2-1
V: TRBV15
size: .
DNA: TGTGCCACCAGCAGAGATCTTTGGGAGCAGTTCTTC
CDR3: CATSRDLWEQFF

D: .
J: TRBJ1-3
V: TRBV7-9
size: .
DNA: TGTGCCAGCAGCCCCTGGGACTCTGGAAACACCATATATTTT
CDR3: CASSPWDSGNTIYF